These T cell receptor beta chains were read from a single sample in a study of T cell responses to AZD1222 COVID-19 vaccine. The repertoire was sequenced with immunoSEQ multiplex PCR; TCRdb's copy has only in-frame clones and lacks some. The sample contains about 130,000 clones, 90% of which appear only once. This material consisted of peripheral blood, taken on day 0 of AZD1222 vaccination. The origin of the receptors is an adult in good health. The CDR3 runs from the conserved cysteine through the conserved F or W. The D gene is left open where the match is weak. Rows give clone size only sometimes, using once, few, many, or a class for an expanded clone.

DNA: TGTGCCAGCAGTAGGCACCAGAACACTGAAGCTTTCTTT
CDR3: CASSRHQNTEAFF
J: TRBJ1-1
D: .
V: TRBV28
size: .

DNA: TGTGCCAGCAGCTTAGAGGCTGAGGGACAGAGTCGCAATGAGCAGTTCTTC
CDR3: CASSLEAEGQSRNEQFF
J: TRBJ2-1
D: TRBD1
V: TRBV11-2
size: .

DNA: TGTGCCCCCCTCGGGACAGGGGATAATGTCAAAAACATTCAGTACTTC
CDR3: CAPLGTGDNVKNIQYF
J: TRBJ2-4
D: TRBD1
V: TRBV6-4
size: .

DNA: TGTGCCAGCAGTTACCAATTCTTTTCGACTAGCGGGGGGGCCGGCTACGAGCAGTACTTC
CDR3: CASSYQFFSTSGGAGYEQYF
J: TRBJ2-7
D: TRBD2
V: TRBV6-2/TRBV6-3
size: .

DNA: TGTGCCAGCACCCCGAAATGGCAGGCGCCTATCTTTGGTGGCTACACCTTC
CDR3: CASTPKWQAPIFGGYTF
J: TRBJ1-2
D: .
V: TRBV7-9
size: .

DNA: TGCGCCAGCAGCTTGACGCCCGGGGAGCTGTTTTTT
CDR3: CASSLTPGELFF
J: TRBJ2-2
D: .
V: TRBV5-1
size: once

DNA: TGTGCCAGCAGCCCTAGAGGTAGTTTCTATGAGCAGTTCTTC
CDR3: CASSPRGSFYEQFF
J: TRBJ2-1
D: .
V: TRBV7-2
size: few

DNA: TGTGCCAGTAGTATTGCGGTGACTCGAGAGACCCAGTACTTC
CDR3: CASSIAVTRETQYF
J: TRBJ2-5
D: .
V: TRBV19
size: .

DNA: TGTGCCAGCAGCTTTAGGGGGCAGGCCTTTGCCTACAATGAGCAGTTCTTC
CDR3: CASSFRGQAFAYNEQFF
J: TRBJ2-1
D: TRBD1
V: TRBV7-3
size: .

DNA: TGTGCCAGCTCACCCGGGACAGGGAGTCGACAGCCCCAGCATTTT
CDR3: CASSPGTGSRQPQHF
J: TRBJ1-5
D: TRBD1
V: TRBV18
size: .

DNA: TGTGCCAGCAGACTTTATAGCAATCAGCCCCAGCATTTT
CDR3: CASRLYSNQPQHF
J: TRBJ1-5
D: .
V: TRBV28
size: .

DNA: TGTGCCATCAGAGCCGGGACAGGGGATGAGCAGTTCTTC
CDR3: CAIRAGTGDEQFF
J: TRBJ2-1
D: TRBD1
V: TRBV10-3
size: once

DNA: TGTGCCAGCACTAATCAGGGGGCCTATAATGAAAAACTGTTTTTT
CDR3: CASTNQGAYNEKLFF
J: TRBJ1-4
D: TRBD1
V: TRBV2
size: .

DNA: TGTGCCAGCAGCTCGGCCGAAACGGGGGAGCAGTACTTC
CDR3: CASSSAETGEQYF
J: TRBJ2-7
D: .
V: TRBV11-3
size: .

DNA: TGTGCCAGCAGTTTTTACGGCGGTGAAGCTTTCTTT
CDR3: CASSFYGGEAFF
J: TRBJ1-1
D: .
V: TRBV27
size: .

DNA: TGTGCCAGCAGCCAAGGAGAAAAACTGTTTTTT
CDR3: CASSQGEKLFF
J: TRBJ1-4
D: .
V: TRBV3-1/TRBV3-2
size: once

DNA: TGTGCCAGCAGCTTAGGACAGGGGCAAGGCTACACCTTC
CDR3: CASSLGQGQGYTF
J: TRBJ1-2
D: TRBD1
V: TRBV7-2
size: .

DNA: TGTGCCAGCAGCTTCATAATTACTGGCTACACCTTC
CDR3: CASSFIITGYTF
J: TRBJ1-2
D: .
V: TRBV5-8
size: .

DNA: TGTGCCAGCAGCGCAAGTGCAACTAATGAAAAACTGTTTTTT
CDR3: CASSASATNEKLFF
J: TRBJ1-4
D: .
V: TRBV7-3
size: .